This T cell receptor (beta chain) was captured by sequencing in a study of blood T cells in healthy people across ages. Overall study findings and caveats: Greater diversity and more naive CD4+ cells were seen in long-lived donors than in aged donors. Roughly linear age-related decline in beta diversity appeared, significant by age approximately 43.

Healthy Caucasians from Russia aged about 6 to 90 served as donors. CDR1 and CDR2 from the germline V gene are DFQATT and SNEGSKA (reference sequence). V shed 6 bases and J shed 3 bases, with 17 bases lying between them. This CDR3 has 14 amino acids. A sample-barcoded 5' primer and a J-beta primer mix were used in a second PCR of about 7 to 12 cycles. A template-switch adaptor containing 12 random nucleotides labeled each cDNA molecule. TCRdb re-called the 5' RACE reads with MiXCR, one entry per CDR3 protein. The data contain hundreds of thousands of distinct CDR3 sequences, around 31% of them singletons. This clonotype was observed many times. What it recognizes is unknown.

Sample: blood. This chain uses TRBV20-1 with TRBJ1-1; tentatively, D is TRBD1 (5 bases). This receptor was taken from a woman of 80 years or more in good health. The CDR3 DNA follows: TGCAGTGCCCCTACCCCAGGGAGGGACACTGAAGCTTTCTTT. It translates to CSAPTPGRDTEAFF.